Only a few counts were recorded for the clone carrying this TCR beta chain. Its cognate antigen is unknown. The source of the sample is a study of cytomegalovirus exposure and HLA in healthy donors. Study conclusions and caveats: A list of approximately 160 TCR beta chains associated with cytomegalovirus was given.

Trimming took 6 bases from V and 4 from J, leaving 18 bases between them. Germline V gene lookup returns CDR1 KGHSH and CDR2 LQKENI. This CDR3 is 15 amino acids long. The PCR had 60 Vbeta and 13 Jbeta primers. Generated by immunoSEQ multiplex PCR, the TCRdb table keeps only in-frame clones and is missing some. The table records nearly 95,000 clones, less than 10% of them present only once. This TCR was recovered from a man between 50 and 59 years old in good health and CMV-seronegative. Sequencing used PBMCs. The V and J genes are TRBV18 and TRBJ2-5; D is possibly TRBD2 (6 bases). This CDR3 is CASSLFAGQSETQYF. DNA for the CDR3: TGTGCCAGCTCTCTTTTCGCGGGGCAGTCAGAGACCCAGTACTTC.